This TCR beta chain was obtained from a study of early T cells in non-severe SARS-CoV-2 infection. Study information: Unpaired chains resulted from sequencing bulk RNA of unsorted whole blood. Study-wide results and caveats: VDJdb matches were skewed toward anti-spike CD8 T cell responses.

In regard to this clonotype: The antigen is undetermined.

The V end lost 4 bases, the J end lost 6 bases, and 10 bases lay between the germline ends. The germline V gene has CDR1 MNHNY and CDR2 SVGAGI (reference sequence). The CDR3 sequence is 13 residues long. The TCR library protocol was used to attach unique molecular identifiers. These identifiers were attached to individual cDNA molecules. TCRdb recomputed calls from the 5' RACE reads with MiXCR, one row per CDR3 protein. The sample consists of 68,000 or so distinct CDR3 sequences, approximately 12% of them appearing once. The specimen sequenced was whole blood. The chain is built from TRBV6-6 and TRBJ2-4; TRBD1 is a possible D gene (5 bases). The clonotype originates from an adult who was a healthcare worker with PCR-confirmed SARS-CoV-2 infection or an uninfected control (not recorded which). CDR3 loop: CASSFRVGNIQYF. The CDR3 bases are TGTGCCAGCAGTTTCAGGGTCGGAAACATTCAGTACTTC.